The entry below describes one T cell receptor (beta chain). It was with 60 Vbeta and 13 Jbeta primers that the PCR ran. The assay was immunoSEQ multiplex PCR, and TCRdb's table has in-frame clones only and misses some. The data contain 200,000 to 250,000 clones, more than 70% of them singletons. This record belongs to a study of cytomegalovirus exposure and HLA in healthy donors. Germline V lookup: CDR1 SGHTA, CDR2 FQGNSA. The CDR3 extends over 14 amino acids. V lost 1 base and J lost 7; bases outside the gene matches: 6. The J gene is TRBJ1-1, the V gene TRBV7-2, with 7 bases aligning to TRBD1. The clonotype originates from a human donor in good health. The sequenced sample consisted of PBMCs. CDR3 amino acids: CASSLVGGGGEAFF. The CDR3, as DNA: TGTGCCAGCAGCTTAGTTGGAGGGGGCGGTGAAGCTTTCTTT.